Shown below are 25 T cell receptor beta chains from a single sample sequenced in a study of blood T cell repertoires in COVID-19. Sequenced by immunoSEQ multiplex PCR; TCRdb stores in-frame clones only, minus some. The repertoire consists of a few hundred thousand clones, with over 80% occurring once and the leading ten covering 5% to 5.5%. The sample taken for sequencing was PBMCs or T cells enriched from blood (not recorded which). The receptors originated from a woman between 45 and 60 years old who had recovered from COVID-19.

This chain connects TRBV24-1 to TRBJ2-3; 10 bases fit TRBD1. Germline V lookup: CDR1 KGHDR, CDR2 SFDVKD. V lost 4 bases to trimming and J lost 4 bases; unmatched junction nucleotides: 4. The CDR3 spans 15 residues. CDR3 in amino acids: CATSDGTGAADTQYF. The CDR3 region has the DNA TGTGCCACCAGTGACGGGACAGGGGCCGCAGATACGCAGTATTTT.

V usage is TRBV30 and J usage is TRBJ1-1; TRBD1 agrees at 9 bases. Per germline, CDR1 GTSNPN and CDR2 SVGIG (reference sequence). The ends lost 5 bases at V and 6 bases at J; junction bases unmatched: 7. The CDR3 extends over 13 amino acids. The CDR3 DNA is TGTGCCTGGCGGGACAGGGTAGATGCTGAAGCTTTCTTT. Its protein is CAWRDRVDAEAFF. Full variable domain (missing parts from reference TRBV30 and TRBJ1-1): SQTIHQWPATLVQPVGSPLSLECTVEGTSNPNLYWYRQAAGRGLQLLFYSVGIGQISSEVPQNLSASRPQDRQFILSSKKLLLSDSGFYLCAWRDRVDAEAFFGQGTRLTVV.

The chain joins TRBV30 to TRBJ1-6, with D possibly being TRBD1 (5 bases). V was pared by 3 bases and J by 7 bases, with 13 bases between. The CDR3 is 14 residues long. The germline gives CDR1 GTSNPN, CDR2 SVGIG (reference sequence). The CDR3 sequence: CAWRGGERNSPLHF. CDR3 coding DNA: TGTGCCTGGAGGGGGGGGGAGAGAAATTCACCCCTCCACTTT.

This clone has only a few counts. Here the CDR3 reads CASSGGQGNSPLHF. The CDR3 DNA follows: TGCGCCAGCAGCGGTGGACAGGGAAATTCACCCCTCCACTTT. The chain joins TRBV5-1 to TRBJ1-6; 8 nucleotides line up with TRBD1. The CDR3 totals 14 residues. Germline values: CDR1 SGHRS, CDR2 YFSETQ. The junction had 4 bases not matched to a gene; V was cut back by 4 bases and J by 7 bases.

The rearrangement joins TRBV2 to TRBJ2-3, with no clear D. Deletions cut 3 bases from V and 2 bases from J, with 9 bases between. Germline V gene data show CDR1 as SNHLY and CDR2 as FYNNEI. The CDR3 spans 14 residues. CDR3 bases: TGTGCCAGCAGTGATCCTCCCCCCACAGATACGCAGTATTTT. Translation: CASSDPPPTDTQYF.

This clone was counted once. The chain uses TRBV7-3 and TRBJ2-5; TRBD2 matches 7 bases. From germline, CDR1 is SGHTA and CDR2 FQGTGA. The CDR3 spans 15 residues. V was clipped by 5 bases and J by 0 bases; unmatched bases: 6. CDR3 sequence (DNA): TGTGCCAGCAGCCCCACCGGGGGGTACCAAGAGACCCAGTACTTC. This encodes CASSPTGGYQETQYF.

This chain joins TRBV30 and TRBJ2-1; TRBD1 aligns across 7 bases. In germline, CDR1 is GTSNPN, CDR2 SVGIG (reference sequence). J lost 1 base, V lost 7 bases, and 4 bases had no gene match. The length of the CDR3 is 13 residues. For the CDR3, the DNA is TGTGCCTTTCACAGGGGATCCTACAATGAGCAGTTCTTC. It specifies CAFHRGSYNEQFF.

V gene TRBV19 combines with J gene TRBJ2-2, with 8 bases identical to TRBD1. The CDR3 is 12 amino acids. V shed 6 bases and J 11 bases; nucleotides not matched to a gene: 5. Germline V gives CDR1 LNHDA, CDR2 SQIVND (reference sequence). CDR3 sequence (DNA): TGTGCCAGTAGCCAGACAGGGGCCGAGCTGTTTTTT. This encodes CASSQTGAELFF. Drawing the rest from reference TRBV19 and TRBJ2-2, the complete variable domain is DGGITQSPKYLFRKEGQNVTLSCEQNLNHDAMYWYRQDPGQGLRLIYYSQIVNDFQKGDIAEGYSVSREKKESFPLTVTSAQKNPTAFYLCASSQTGAELFFGEGSRLTVL.

The CDR3 region is CASSLGARLLNTEAFF. CDR3 sequence (DNA): TGTGCCAGCAGTTTAGGGGCGAGACTTCTGAACACTGAAGCTTTCTTT. V usage is TRBV27 and J usage is TRBJ1-1; maybe TRBD1 (5 bases). In germline, CDR1 is MNHEY, CDR2 SMNVEV (reference sequence). There are 16 residues in the CDR3. The V gene lost 2 bases and the J gene lost 0 bases, with 13 bases spanning the gap.

This clone was counted a few times. J is TRBJ2-2 and V is TRBV18; D is unresolved. Germline V gives CDR1 KGHSH, CDR2 LQKENI. The CDR3 is 18 amino acids. Trimming stripped 3 bases from V and 0 bases from J, with 17 bases between. The CDR3 DNA sequence: TGTGCCAGCTCACCCTCTCTGAGGAGTCAAACGAACACCGGGGAGCTGTTTTTT. Amino acid sequence: CASSPSLRSQTNTGELFF.

The rearrangement links TRBV28 to TRBJ1-1, with D possibly being TRBD1 (6 bases). Germline CDR1 MDHEN, CDR2 SYDVKM. CDR3 length equals 15 residues. Trimming removed 5 bases at V and 0 bases at J, with 13 bases between. In DNA, the CDR3 is TGTGCCAGCAGTCCAGGTGGACAGTTGAACACTGAAGCTTTCTTT. It codes for CASSPGGQLNTEAFF. Using reference TRBV28 and TRBJ1-1 for the parts outside the CDR3, the full variable domain is DVKVTQSSRYLVKRTGEKVFLECVQDMDHENMFWYRQDPGLGLRLIYFSYDVKMKEKGDIPEGYSVSREKKERFSLILESASTNQTSMYLCASSPGGQLNTEAFFGQGTRLTVV.

This clone appeared a few times. V gene TRBV28 combines with J gene TRBJ2-2; TRBD1 agrees at 9 bases. V was clipped by 2 bases and J by 4 bases; unmatched bases: 2. Germline CDR1 MDHEN, CDR2 SYDVKM. This CDR3 is 15 amino acids long. The CDR3 protein is CASSLTGGPTGELFF. In DNA form, the CDR3 reads TGTGCCAGCAGTTTAACAGGGGGCCCCACCGGGGAGCTGTTTTTT.

The chain couples TRBV6-2 or TRBV6-3 to TRBJ2-1; 8 nucleotides align to TRBD2. Germline loops: CDR1 MNHEY, CDR2 SVGEGT. CDR3 length equals 13 residues. V shed 7 bases and J 6 bases; nucleotides not matched to a gene: 5. CDR3 protein: CASNPGTSNEQFF. The CDR3 nucleotides are TGTGCCAGCAACCCCGGGACTAGCAATGAGCAGTTCTTC.

The V and J genes are TRBV29-1 and TRBJ1-1, with a weak D call TRBD1 (6 bases). This CDR3 has 12 residues. Trimming left V 1 base short and J 4 bases short, with 7 bases between. CDR1 is SQVTM, CDR2 ANQGSEA, per germline. CDR3: CSVEGGGTEAFF. The CDR3 DNA reads as TGCAGCGTTGAAGGAGGGGGCACTGAAGCTTTCTTT.

This clone has only one observation. CDR3 region: CASSLVLGQGNYGYTF. In DNA, the CDR3 is TGTGCCAGCAGCTTAGTGTTGGGGCAGGGAAACTATGGCTACACCTTC. The chain joins TRBV7-2 to TRBJ1-2; D might be TRBD1 (5 bases). Trimming stripped 1 base from V and 2 bases from J, with 14 bases between. Germline-derived CDR1 and CDR2 are SGHTA and FQGNSA. The CDR3 has 16 residues.

V gene TRBV5-8 combines with J gene TRBJ1-1; the D gene is possibly TRBD1 (6 bases). Germline V gives CDR1 SGHTS, CDR2 YDEGEE. Trimming left V 7 bases short and J 4 bases short, with 20 bases between. This CDR3 comprises 15 residues. The chain's CDR3 is CASPRWGGLGTEAFF. CDR3 DNA: TGTGCCAGCCCCCGCTGGGGGGGGCTGGGCACTGAAGCTTTCTTT.

The chain is built from TRBV19 and TRBJ2-3; the match to TRBD2 covers 10 bases. Germline V gene sequence: CDR1 LNHDA, CDR2 SQIVND (reference sequence). The CDR3 runs to 21 residues. V dropped 5 bases and J dropped 1; count of bases not matched to a gene: 21. CDR3 amino acids: CASSPLGLAGVSIRGTDTQYF. For the CDR3, the DNA is TGTGCCAGTAGTCCACTTGGGCTAGCGGGAGTTTCTATTCGGGGCACAGATACGCAGTATTTT. The full variable domain, with the rest looked up from reference TRBV19 and TRBJ2-3, is DGGITQSPKYLFRKEGQNVTLSCEQNLNHDAMYWYRQDPGQGLRLIYYSQIVNDFQKGDIAEGYSVSREKKESFPLTVTSAQKNPTAFYLCASSPLGLAGVSIRGTDTQYFGPGTRLTVL.

This chain links TRBV7-2 with TRBJ1-2; no clear D. V gave up 1 base and J gave up 7 bases, with 10 bases separating them. The CDR3 runs to 13 residues. The germline gives CDR1 SGHTA, CDR2 FQGNSA. CDR3 bases: TGTGCCAGCAGCTTAGACGGGAGGGTTGGCTACACCTTC. Protein product: CASSLDGRVGYTF.

The chain employs TRBV29-1 and TRBJ1-2; TRBD1 aligns across 8 bases. The CDR3 extends over 19 amino acids. The V and J ends lost 4 bases and 4 bases, in that order; junction bases with no gene match: 23. Germline CDR1 reads SQVTM; CDR2 reads ANQGSEA. CDR3 in amino acids: CSVGGGRTGFALEAYGYTF. The CDR3 DNA sequence: TGCAGCGTTGGGGGGGGTCGGACAGGGTTTGCGCTCGAGGCCTATGGCTACACCTTC.

The chain couples TRBV5-1 to TRBJ1-1; 7 bases fit TRBD1. Germline V gene data show CDR1 as SGHRS and CDR2 as YFSETQ. This CDR3 has 15 amino acids. After removal of 4 bases from V and 3 bases from J, the junction contained 9 bases not matched to a gene. CDR3 region: CASSLGTDLDTEAFF. In DNA form, the CDR3 reads TGCGCCAGCAGCCTCGGGACAGATCTTGACACTGAAGCTTTCTTT.

This clone was counted a single time. V is TRBV7-2 and J is TRBJ2-1; the D gene is possibly TRBD2 (6 bases). Looked up from germline, CDR1 is SGHTA and CDR2 is FQGNSA. The CDR3 runs 15 residues. Trimming took off 3 bases at V and 2 bases at J, with 11 bases between the two ends. The CDR3 bases are TGTGCCAGCAGCTTGGGACTTGTCCCCTACAATGAGCAGTTCTTC. Its protein product is CASSLGLVPYNEQFF.

The gene calls are TRBV7-9 and TRBJ1-1; D is unresolved. The CDR3 totals 11 residues. Trimming removed 5 bases at V and 7 bases at J, with 8 bases between. Germline V CDR1 and CDR2: SEHNR, FQNEAQ (reference sequence). CDR3 sequence: CASSRAIEAFF. CDR3 DNA sequence: TGTGCCAGCAGCAGGGCCATTGAAGCTTTCTTT.

Here the CDR3 reads CSVAWNTEAFF. The CDR3 DNA is TGCAGCGTTGCATGGAACACTGAAGCTTTCTTT. The rearrangement uses TRBV29-1 and TRBJ1-1, with D unclear. Germline V gives CDR1 SQVTM, CDR2 ANQGSEA. The V gene lost 4 bases and the J gene lost 1 base, with 4 bases spanning the gap. The CDR3 runs to 11 residues.

This clone was found a few times. V usage is TRBV5-1 and J usage is TRBJ2-1; D perhaps matches TRBD2 (6 bases). This CDR3 comprises 16 residues. Germline CDR1 is SGHRS and CDR2 is YFSETQ. V gave up 2 bases and J gave up 0 bases, with 12 bases separating them. CDR3 in amino acids: CASSFDLAVSYNEQFF. CDR3 DNA sequence: TGCGCCAGCAGCTTTGATTTAGCGGTCTCCTACAATGAGCAGTTCTTC.

The count of this clone is one. This chain links TRBV19 with TRBJ2-7; unclear D gene. This CDR3 is built from 12 residues. The germline gives CDR1 LNHDA, CDR2 SQIVND (reference sequence). The V and J ends lost 9 bases and 6 bases respectively, with 15 bases between them. The CDR3 DNA is TGTGCCAGCACGTCCCCCCAGCGCGAGCAGTACTTC. It is translated as CASTSPQREQYF.